The 13 T cell receptor beta chains in this list originate from one sample, sequenced in a study of T cell responses to AZD1222 COVID-19 vaccine. Sequencing used immunoSEQ multiplex PCR; TCRdb keeps in-frame clones, though not all of them. This sample has roughly 50,000 clones, with around 92% found just once. The sample consisted of peripheral blood, taken 28 days after the second AZD1222 dose. Receptor source: an adult who received the AZD1222 COVID-19 vaccine.

This clone showed up just once. V and J are TRBV27 and TRBJ2-6, with TRBD1 matching over 9 bases. Germline V gene lookup returns CDR1 MNHEY and CDR2 SMNVEV (reference sequence). The V segment lost 2 bases and the J segment 2 bases; nucleotides outside the gene matches: 4. CDR3 length equals 17 residues. The CDR3 loop is CASSLKTGGTGANVLTF. CDR3 nucleotides: TGTGCCAGCAGTTTAAAAACAGGGGGCACTGGGGCCAACGTCCTGACTTTC.

V is TRBV19 and J is TRBJ2-3; 9 bases are shared with TRBD1. This CDR3 comprises 16 residues. V lost 5 bases, J lost 6 bases, and 12 bases stayed unmatched. In germline, CDR1 is LNHDA, CDR2 SQIVND (reference sequence). The CDR3 DNA sequence: TGTGCCAGTAGTTCCGGGACAGGGACCCGGGGGGATACGCAGTATTTT. Its translation is CASSSGTGTRGDTQYF.

The V call is TRBV29-1, the J call TRBJ1-2; D is uncertain. This CDR3 contains 13 residues. The V gene lost 3 bases and the J gene lost 0 bases, with 8 bases spanning the gap. From germline, CDR1 is SQVTM and CDR2 ANQGSEA. The CDR3 nucleotides read TGCAGCGTTGATTCTCCGGCTAACTATGGCTACACCTTC. Translation gives CSVDSPANYGYTF.

The CDR3 bases are TGTGCCACCAGTGAGGGGGACAGGGGGGCAAATCAGCCCCAGCATTTT. Its translation is CATSEGDRGANQPQHF. This chain uses TRBV24-1 with TRBJ1-5; 11 bases line up with TRBD1. CDR1 and CDR2 from the germline V gene are KGHDR and SFDVKD. The CDR3 loop spans 16 amino acids. V shed 4 bases, J shed 4 bases, and the junction held 5 bases outside the gene matches.

The chain combines TRBV5-4 with TRBJ2-3; TRBD2 matches at 8 bases. The CDR3 has 16 residues. Losses at the gene ends were 0 bases for V and 6 bases for J; bases not matched to a gene: 9. CDR1 SGHNT and CDR2 YYREEE come from the germline V gene (reference sequence). This chain's CDR3 is CASSLESGRLGDTQYF. The CDR3 coding sequence is TGTGCCAGCAGCTTGGAGAGCGGGAGACTCGGGGATACGCAGTATTTT.

The chain recombines TRBV5-5 with TRBJ1-2, with 7 bases fitting TRBD1. Germline-derived CDR1 and CDR2 are SGHKS and YYEKEE (reference sequence). The CDR3 consists of 13 residues. V shed 4 bases, J shed 6 bases, and the junction held 6 bases outside the gene matches. In nucleotides, the CDR3 is TGTGCCAGCAGCCTCCGGGACAGAGATGGCTACACCTTC. This sequence encodes CASSLRDRDGYTF.

The chain is built from TRBV5-5 and TRBJ1-4; 7 nucleotides align to TRBD1. CDR1 is SGHKS, CDR2 YYEKEE, per germline (reference sequence). Germline trimming cut 4 bases from V and 3 bases from J; bases unmatched to any gene: 3. There are 14 residues in the CDR3. The CDR3, as DNA: TGTGCCAGCAGCCGACAGGGATCTAATGAAAAACTGTTTTTT. Its protein is CASSRQGSNEKLFF.

CDR3 loop: CASRFQQGGTEAFF. The DNA of the CDR3 is TGTGCCAGTAGATTCCAACAGGGGGGCACTGAAGCTTTCTTT. The chain couples TRBV19 to TRBJ1-1; 8 nucleotides agree with TRBD1. Germline-derived CDR1 and CDR2 are LNHDA and SQIVND (reference sequence). With 6 bases clipped from V and 4 bases from J, the junction kept 7 bases outside the gene matches. This CDR3 contains 14 residues.

The chain uses TRBV6-5 and TRBJ1-2, with D possibly TRBD1 on 5 matching bases. Germline assignment: CDR1 MNHEY and CDR2 SVGAGI. V lost 0 bases, J lost 6 bases, and 14 bases lay in between. The CDR3 covers 15 residues. As DNA, the CDR3 is TGTGCCAGCAGTTACTCGGGCAGGGCGAACGATGGCTACACCTTC. Translated: CASSYSGRANDGYTF.

V is TRBV6-5 and J is TRBJ2-3; D uncertain. Trimming removed 6 bases from V and 4 bases from J, with 11 bases in between. Germline V CDR1 and CDR2: MNHEY, SVGAGI. The CDR3 extends over 13 amino acids. The CDR3 bases are TGTGCCAGCAGCCGAATAATAGCAGATACGCAGTATTTT. It translates to CASSRIIADTQYF.

The chain uses TRBV19 and TRBJ2-3; D is uncertain. Trimming cost V 3 bases and J 1 base, with 11 bases left between them. The CDR3 consists of 15 residues. Germline-derived CDR1 and CDR2 are LNHDA and SQIVND (reference sequence). The CDR3 region has the DNA TGTGCCAGTAGTATCGGCTTCCAAGGCACAGATACGCAGTATTTT. Encoded protein: CASSIGFQGTDTQYF.

The rearrangement joins TRBV7-2 to TRBJ1-5; D not resolved. Germline-derived CDR1 and CDR2 are SGHTA and FQGNSA. V lost 5 bases to trimming and J lost 6 bases, with 17 bases between them. This CDR3 is 15 amino acids long. The CDR3 loop reads CASSARLGWGQPQHF. CDR3 DNA sequence: TGTGCCAGCAGCGCACGGTTGGGGTGGGGTCAGCCCCAGCATTTT.

The chain uses TRBV5-1 and TRBJ2-4; D perhaps matches TRBD2 (6 bases). The CDR3 has 14 residues. The germline gives CDR1 SGHRS, CDR2 YFSETQ. Trimming stripped 4 bases from V and 7 bases from J, with 15 bases between. CDR3 loop: CASSRESAGNIQYF. CDR3 nucleotide sequence: TGCGCCAGCAGCCGCGAGTCTGCGGGGAACATTCAGTACTTC.